A selection of T cell receptor beta chains follows, all from one sample in a study of blood T cell repertoires in COVID-19. Clones were read by immunoSEQ multiplex PCR, and TCRdb kept only the in-frame ones, dropping some. The repertoire has 100,000 to 150,000 clones, approximately 85% of them found once; the top ten carry approximately 5%. Sequencing used peripheral blood. The receptors were sampled from a human donor in a cohort sampled during active COVID-19. CDR3s include the opening cysteine and the closing phenylalanine or tryptophan. Fields, in order: J gene, clone size, V gene, D gene, CDR3 DNA, CDR3 protein. The D gene is left open where the match is weak. Part of the rows lack a size; the others show once, few, many or a class for expanded clones.

TRBJ2-1 - TRBV24-1 TRBD2 TGTGCCACCAGTGATTCACTAGCGGGAGGGGGGAATGAGCAGTTCTTC CATSDSLAGGGNEQFF
TRBJ1-5 - TRBV5-3 - TGTGCCAGAATAAAATGGAAGCGGCAGCCCCAGCATTTT CARIKWKRQPQHF
TRBJ1-2 - TRBV5-4 TRBD1 TGTGCCAGCACCACCGACAGGGGTTTGAGGGATGGCTACACCTTC CASTTDRGLRDGYTF
TRBJ2-1 - TRBV2 - TGTGCCAGCAGGCGAGGCAGGGCGGACAATGAGCAGTTCTTC CASRRGRADNEQFF
TRBJ2-7 - TRBV30 - TGTGCCCTGGGGAGCCCCCAGCTTAGCTACGAGCAGTACTTC CALGSPQLSYEQYF
TRBJ2-6 once TRBV5-6 - TGTGCCAGCAGCTACCTCCGAAGGGGTCAACTAACTGGGGCCAACGTCCTGACTTTC CASSYLRRGQLTGANVLTF
TRBJ2-1 - TRBV3-1/TRBV3-2 - TGTGCCAGCAGCCGTAGTAGTCCCCATGAGCAGTTCTTC CASSRSSPHEQFF
TRBJ2-5 - TRBV5-1 - TGCGCCAGCAGCTTGATTACGGACCAAGAGACCCAGTACTTC CASSLITDQETQYF
TRBJ2-5 - TRBV9 TRBD1 TGTGCCAGCAGCCAGGGACAGGGAGAGACCCAGTACTTC CASSQGQGETQYF
TRBJ2-1 - TRBV11-2 TRBD2 TGTGCCAGCAGCTTCGTACTAGCGGGAGCATCCGGTGAGCAGTTCTTC CASSFVLAGASGEQFF
TRBJ2-5 - TRBV7-2 TRBD2 TGTGCCAGCAGGACTAGCGGGAACCTTCAAGAGACCCAGTACTTC CASRTSGNLQETQYF
TRBJ1-5 few TRBV10-2 - TGCGCCAGCAGTGCAGTGGTTGGCAATCAGCCCCAGCATTTT CASSAVVGNQPQHF
TRBJ2-4 - TRBV6-2/TRBV6-3 - TGTGCCAGCAGTTACCCCACGGGACTCTCTCGAGGACTAGCCAAAAACATTCAGTACTTC CASSYPTGLSRGLAKNIQYF
TRBJ2-1 - TRBV5-6 - TGTGCCAGCACCTCCTCCCGGGGAGACGGTTTTGGTGAGCAGTTCTTC CASTSSRGDGFGEQFF
TRBJ2-1 - TRBV15 TRBD1 TGTGCCACCAGCCCTAGACCCCGGACAGGTTACAATGAGCAGTTCTTC CATSPRPRTGYNEQFF
TRBJ1-2 - TRBV28 TRBD1 TGTGCCAGCAGTCAACCCGACAGGGTCGCGGACTACACCTTC CASSQPDRVADYTF
TRBJ1-5 - TRBV19 - TGTGCCAGTGGGCCGGCCCAGCATTTT CASGPAQHF
TRBJ1-2 - TRBV28 - TGTGCCGCGGCGAGCGACAGCAGTTATGGCTACACCTTC CAAASDSSYGYTF
TRBJ2-2 - TRBV6-2/TRBV6-3 TRBD2 TGTGCCAGCAGTTACCCGGGACTAGCGGGAGGATTCACCGGGAAGCTGTTTTTT CASSYPGLAGGFTGKLFF
TRBJ2-5 - TRBV13 TRBD2 TGTGCCAGCAGCCCCATGGGGGAGGGAGAGACCCAGTACTTC CASSPMGEGETQYF
TRBJ2-2 - TRBV4-2 - TGTGCCAGCAGCCAAGATAGGGGGACGACAGCGAACACCGGGGAGCTGTTTTTT CASSQDRGTTANTGELFF
TRBJ2-1 - TRBV7-6 TRBD2 TGTGCCAGCAGCTTAGCTGGGGGGGACCCCGCCTACAATGAGCAGTTCTTC CASSLAGGDPAYNEQFF
TRBJ2-7 few TRBV5-1 - TGCGCCAGCAGCTCCTTAACTAGCAACGAGCAGTACTTC CASSSLTSNEQYF
TRBJ2-2 - TRBV2 TRBD2 TGTGCCAGCAGTGCCCGGACTAGCGGGAGACTCGGCGACACCGGGGAGCTGTTTTTT CASSARTSGRLGDTGELFF
TRBJ2-1 - TRBV25-1 TRBD2 TGTGCCAGCAGTGCAGGAGCGGGGGCCTCCTACAATGAGCAGTTCTTC CASSAGAGASYNEQFF
TRBJ1-3 - TRBV5-1 - TGCGCCAGCAGCTCCAGCGGGGGCTCTGGAAACACCATATATTTT CASSSSGGSGNTIYF
TRBJ1-1 - TRBV19 - TGTGCCAGTAGTATGTGGGAAGGGGGTGAAGCTTTCTTT CASSMWEGGEAFF
TRBJ2-1 - TRBV10-2 TRBD1 TGCGCCAGCAATGACAGGGTCTACAATGAGCAGTTCTTC CASNDRVYNEQFF
TRBJ2-7 - TRBV10-2 TRBD1 TGCGCCAGCCACCCCGGGACAGGGGAACGGTACTTC CASHPGTGERYF
TRBJ2-7 - TRBV28 - TGTGCCAGCAGGCAACAGGGTGGCGCCTACGAGCAGTACTTC CASRQQGGAYEQYF
TRBJ2-1 - TRBV10-3 TRBD2 TGTGCCATCAGTGAGGTTACTAGCGGGAGCGGTGAGCAGTTCTTC CAISEVTSGSGEQFF
TRBJ2-5 - TRBV12-5 - TGTGCTAGTGGTGATAGGAGTAGGGAGACCCAGTACTTC CASGDRSRETQYF
TRBJ1-1 - TRBV28 - TGTGCCAGCAGTTTCCAGGGATCGGGCCCTGAAGCTTTCTTT CASSFQGSGPEAFF
TRBJ2-5 - TRBV27 - TGTGCCAGCAGTTTATTAGGCGGGGAGACCCAGTACTTC CASSLLGGETQYF
TRBJ1-1 - TRBV6-5 - TGTGCCAGCAGTTACGCGGCGGGCGCAGGGAACACTGAAGCTTTCTTT CASSYAAGAGNTEAFF
TRBJ2-6 once TRBV5-4 - TGTGCCAGCAGCCCTACAGGGTGGGGGGCCAACGTCCTGACTTTC CASSPTGWGANVLTF
TRBJ1-5 - TRBV6-5 TRBD1 TGTGCCAGCAGTTCAGGGGGCCGATATAGCAATCAGCCCCAGCATTTT CASSSGGRYSNQPQHF
TRBJ1-5 once TRBV3-1/TRBV3-2 - TGTGCCAGCAGCCAAAATGAGGACAGAGTTTTTCGCAATCAGCCCCAGCATTTT CASSQNEDRVFRNQPQHF
TRBJ2-5 - TRBV6-5 TRBD1 TGTGCCAGCAGGCGGGACAGGGGAGAGACCCAGTACTTC CASRRDRGETQYF
TRBJ1-5 few TRBV4-2 - TGTGCCAGCAGCCAGAACAGGGTTAGCAATCAGCCCCAGCATTTT CASSQNRVSNQPQHF
TRBJ1-5 - TRBV7-8 - TGTGCCAGCAGCCAACCCCGCGAAGATCAGCCCCAGCATTTT CASSQPREDQPQHF
TRBJ2-7 - TRBV11-2 - TGTGCCAGCAGCGGTCCGTACGGGGTGCGGGAATCCTACGAGCAGTACTTC CASSGPYGVRESYEQYF
TRBJ1-2 - TRBV19 TRBD1 TGTGCCAGTAGTATTATTCTGACAGGGGGGAACTATGGCTACACCTTC CASSIILTGGNYGYTF
TRBJ1-2 - TRBV4-1 - TGCGCCAGCCGCAATCCCGGGGGGGCAACCTCTAACTATGGCTACACCTTC CASRNPGGATSNYGYTF
TRBJ2-6 few TRBV11-3 - TGTGCCAGCAGCTTAGACAAAACAGGGACGACTGGGGCCAACGTCCTGACTTTC CASSLDKTGTTGANVLTF
TRBJ1-1 - TRBV5-1 TRBD1 TGCGCCAGCAGCTTTCTAGGGGGCGGAGACACTGAAGCTTTCTTT CASSFLGGGDTEAFF
TRBJ2-3 - TRBV2 - TGTGCCAGCGGGTTGCAGGGGCTTTCAGATACGCAGTATTTT CASGLQGLSDTQYF
TRBJ1-4 - TRBV29-1 TRBD1 TGCAGCGTTGGGACAGGGCCTAATGAAAAACTGTTTTTT CSVGTGPNEKLFF